This passage covers 23 T cell receptor beta chains from one sample sequenced in a study of control samples from healthy donors and cancer patients. Profiling relied on immunoSEQ multiplex PCR, and the TCRdb table lists in-frame clones only, not all of them. Of 96,000 or so clones listed, 90% to 95% are singletons. Sequenced: blood. The receptors derive from a man younger than 30 in good health.

V usage is TRBV5-1 and J usage is TRBJ1-1; D unclear. Trimming stripped 4 bases from V and 7 bases from J, with 20 bases between. From germline, CDR1 is SGHRS and CDR2 YFSETQ. The CDR3 extends over 15 amino acids. Here the CDR3 reads CASSPGLTSPIEAFF. The CDR3 DNA reads as TGCGCCAGCAGCCCCGGACTGACCTCCCCCATTGAAGCTTTCTTT.

This chain links TRBV30 with TRBJ1-4, with TRBD1 matching over 8 bases. V shed 2 bases, J shed 4 bases, and the junction held 3 bases outside the gene matches. This CDR3 is 14 amino acids long. Germline CDR1 is GTSNPN and CDR2 is SVGIG (reference sequence). Here the CDR3 reads CAWSLTGVNEKLFF. CDR3 sequence (DNA): TGTGCCTGGAGTTTGACAGGGGTTAATGAAAAACTGTTTTTT.

As DNA, the CDR3 is TGTGCCAGCAGCTTGGCAGGGATACTAGCGGGAGGACCCAGGGACGAGCAGTACTTC. It codes for CASSLAGILAGGPRDEQYF. The genes are TRBV5-5 and TRBJ2-7, with 12 bases that match TRBD2. This CDR3 has 19 residues. Germline-derived CDR1 and CDR2 are SGHKS and YYEKEE (reference sequence). Losses at the gene ends were 0 bases for V and 5 bases for J; bases not matched to a gene: 15.

Here the CDR3 DNA reads TGTGCCAGCAGCTTGGGCCTTTATGGCAATCAGCCCCAGCATTTT. This gives the protein CASSLGLYGNQPQHF. This rearrangement joins TRBV5-6 to TRBJ1-5; D is undetermined. Germline V gene sequence: CDR1 SGHDT, CDR2 YYEEEE. The CDR3 consists of 15 residues. V was clipped by 0 bases and J by 2 bases, with 9 bases between them.

The CDR3 DNA reads TGTGCCAGCAGTGAATACCTCGGCTCTGGAAACACCATATATTTT. Translation: CASSEYLGSGNTIYF. This sequence joins TRBV25-1 and TRBJ1-3; no firm D call. This CDR3 comprises 15 residues. Between the trimmed V and J ends, which lost 0 bases and 0 bases, there was a span of 6 bases. The germline gives CDR1 MGHDK, CDR2 SYGVNS.

The chain uses TRBV15 and TRBJ2-2; 7 bases align to TRBD1. The CDR3 has 15 amino acids. The ends lost 2 bases at V and 1 base at J; junction bases unmatched: 1. The V gene's germline CDR1 is LNHNV and CDR2 YYDKDF (reference sequence). The CDR3 nucleotides read TGTGCCACCAGCAGACGGACAGGGAACACCGGGGAGCTGTTTTTT. It is translated as CATSRRTGNTGELFF.

The V and J genes are TRBV7-2 and TRBJ1-1; D unclear. There are 11 residues in the CDR3. Per germline, CDR1 SGHTA and CDR2 FQGNSA. The V and J ends lost 4 bases and 5 bases respectively, with 5 bases between them. The CDR3 loop is CASSSRTEAFF. The CDR3 DNA is TGTGCCAGCAGCTCCAGGACTGAAGCTTTCTTT.

The chain combines TRBV6-5 with TRBJ1-2; no clear D gene. There are 15 residues in the CDR3. The V and J ends lost 0 bases and 6 bases respectively, with 14 bases between them. The germline V gene encodes CDR1 MNHEY and CDR2 SVGAGI. The CDR3 region is CASSYSSRVQDGYTF. Written as DNA, the CDR3 is TGTGCCAGCAGTTACTCTTCTCGGGTTCAGGATGGCTACACCTTC.

This sequence joins TRBV10-3 and TRBJ2-5; 11 bases map to TRBD2. The CDR3 loop spans 17 amino acids. Germline assignment: CDR1 ENHRY and CDR2 SYGVKD. J was trimmed by 5 bases and V by 4 bases; bases with no gene match: 12. As DNA, the CDR3 is TGTGCCATCAGTGGACCGCCCCAAGGACTAGCGGGTGAGACCCAGTACTTC. Its translation is CAISGPPQGLAGETQYF.

The V call is TRBV19, the J call TRBJ2-1, with a weak D call TRBD1 (6 bases). The V gene lost 6 bases and the J gene lost 4 bases, with 10 bases spanning the gap. Germline loops: CDR1 LNHDA, CDR2 SQIVND (reference sequence). The CDR3 sequence is 13 residues long. The CDR3 is CASSKDSYNEQFF. CDR3 DNA sequence: TGTGCCAGTAGCAAGGACAGTTACAATGAGCAGTTCTTC.

The V call is TRBV7-6, the J call TRBJ2-7, with 13 bases lining up with TRBD2. The CDR3 totals 15 residues. Germline CDR1 is SGHVS and CDR2 is FNYEAQ. V shed 5 bases, J shed 7 bases, and the junction held 8 bases outside the gene matches. The CDR3 loop is CASSPGLAGAQEQYF. The CDR3 bases are TGTGCCAGCAGCCCTGGACTAGCGGGGGCTCAAGAGCAGTACTTC.

The V call is TRBV6-5, the J call TRBJ1-1, with D uncertain. Germline V gene sequence: CDR1 MNHEY, CDR2 SVGAGI. V lost 6 bases, J lost 4 bases, and 9 bases lay in between. This CDR3 has 12 residues. CDR3 sequence: CASRSVGTEAFF. CDR3 nucleotide sequence: TGTGCCAGCAGGTCTGTGGGCACTGAAGCTTTCTTT.

This chain uses TRBV11-3 with TRBJ1-2, with a tentative D call TRBD1 (5 bases). The CDR3 spans 13 residues. Germline CDR1 and CDR2: SGHNT and YENEEA. V lost 5 bases and J 6 bases, leaving 13 bases between the germline ends. CDR3: CASSLTGTNGYTF. The CDR3 region has the DNA TGTGCCAGCAGCCTAACCGGGACGAATGGCTACACCTTC.

The rearrangement joins TRBV9 to TRBJ1-3, with D tentatively TRBD1 (6 bases). V was clipped by 1 base and J by 5 bases, with 13 bases between them. Germline assignment: CDR1 SGDLS and CDR2 YYNGEE. CDR3 length: 15 amino acids. CDR3 loop: CASSVSGQGRNTIYF. CDR3 DNA: TGTGCCAGCAGCGTATCCGGCCAGGGGAGAAACACCATATATTTT.

The chain employs TRBV18 and TRBJ2-3; TRBD2 might be the D (7 bases). The CDR3 covers 18 residues. V lost 8 bases and J lost 1, with 25 bases in between. Germline assignment: CDR1 KGHSH and CDR2 LQKENI. CDR3 in DNA: TGTGCCAGCCTTAGCGGCCTGGGGAGGGGGATCGGCACAGATACGCAGTATTTT. Its protein product is CASLSGLGRGIGTDTQYF.

This chain connects TRBV19 to TRBJ1-5; D is unclear. The CDR3 is 14 residues long. V lost 2 bases and J lost 5, with 10 bases in between. The germline gives CDR1 LNHDA, CDR2 SQIVND (reference sequence). The CDR3 sequence is CASSIWKSYQPQHF. For the CDR3, the DNA is TGTGCCAGTAGTATATGGAAGAGTTATCAGCCCCAGCATTTT.

This chain uses TRBV7-9 with TRBJ1-4; weak D call: TRBD1 (6 bases). The CDR3 runs to 14 residues. Looked up from germline, CDR1 is SEHNR and CDR2 is FQNEAQ (reference sequence). V was trimmed by 5 bases and J by 8 bases, leaving 15 bases between them. CDR3 sequence (DNA): TGTGCCAGCAGCCCCCGGACAGATCGGGAAAAACTGTTTTTT. This codes for CASSPRTDREKLFF.

The J gene is TRBJ2-5, the V gene TRBV15; tentatively, D is TRBD2 (6 bases). The CDR3 totals 16 residues. The ends were cut back, 0 bases at V and 7 bases at J, with 18 bases in the middle. The germline CDR1 and CDR2 sequences are LNHNV and YYDKDF (reference sequence). This CDR3 is CATSREADYHPRTQYF. The DNA of the CDR3 is TGTGCCACCAGCAGAGAGGCGGACTACCACCCAAGGACCCAGTACTTC.

This sequence joins TRBV6-5 and TRBJ2-7; 7 positions match TRBD1. Unmatched junction bases numbered 11, after V lost 6 bases and J lost 3 bases. Germline values: CDR1 MNHEY, CDR2 SVGAGI. This CDR3 spans 15 amino acids. This CDR3 reads CASSPGGAGGYEQYF. CDR3 DNA: TGTGCCAGCAGCCCCGGTGGGGCAGGGGGCTACGAGCAGTACTTC.

The V gene is TRBV14, the J gene TRBJ1-1; D is unclear. The V end lost 2 bases, the J end lost 0 bases, and 4 bases lay between the germline ends. The CDR3 loop spans 13 amino acids. Germline V gene data show CDR1 as SGHDN and CDR2 as FVKESK. The chain's CDR3 is CASSQHLNTEAFF. The DNA of the CDR3 is TGTGCCAGCAGCCAACACCTGAACACTGAAGCTTTCTTT.

The V call is TRBV6-5, the J call TRBJ2-1, with D perhaps matching TRBD1 (6 bases). CDR1 and CDR2 (germline): MNHEY, SVGAGI. The CDR3 loop spans 11 amino acids. The CDR3 region has the DNA TGTGTTGCAGGGGTGGGCAATGAGCAGTTCTTC. This codes for CVAGVGNEQFF.

The chain combines TRBV6-2 or TRBV6-3 with TRBJ2-1; 9 bases are shared with TRBD2. V shed 2 bases, J shed 8 bases, and the junction held 4 bases outside the gene matches. The CDR3 totals 14 residues. Germline V gene lookup returns CDR1 MNHEY and CDR2 SVGEGT. The CDR3 DNA is TGTGCCAGCAGTTACGGGACTAGCACCCATGAGCAGTTCTTC. Its translation: CASSYGTSTHEQFF.

This CDR3 is CATSQGGSYEQYF. CDR3 coding DNA: TGTGCCACCTCACAAGGGGGATCCTACGAGCAGTACTTC. This chain connects TRBV6-5 to TRBJ2-7, with a weak D call TRBD1 (6 bases). The CDR3 is made up of 13 amino acids. In germline, CDR1 is MNHEY, CDR2 SVGAGI. The V and J ends lost 10 bases and 1 base respectively, with 14 bases between them.